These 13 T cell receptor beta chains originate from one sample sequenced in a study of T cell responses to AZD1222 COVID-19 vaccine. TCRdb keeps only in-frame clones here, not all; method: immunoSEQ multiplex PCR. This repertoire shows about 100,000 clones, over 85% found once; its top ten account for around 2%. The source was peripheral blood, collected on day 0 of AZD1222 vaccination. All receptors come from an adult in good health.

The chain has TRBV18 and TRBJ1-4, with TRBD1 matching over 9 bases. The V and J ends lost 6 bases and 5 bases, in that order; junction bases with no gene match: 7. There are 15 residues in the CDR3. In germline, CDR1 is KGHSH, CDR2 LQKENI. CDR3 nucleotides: TGTGCCAGCTCGAACGGACAGGGGTCAAATGAAAAACTGTTTTTT. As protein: CASSNGQGSNEKLFF.

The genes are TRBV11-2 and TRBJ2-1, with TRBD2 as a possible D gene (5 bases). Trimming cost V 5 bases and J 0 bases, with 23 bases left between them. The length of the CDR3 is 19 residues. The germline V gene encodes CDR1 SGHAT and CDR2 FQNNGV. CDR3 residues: CASSPHVQRSSFSYNEQFF. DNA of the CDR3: TGTGCCAGCAGCCCCCATGTCCAGCGGAGCAGTTTCTCCTACAATGAGCAGTTCTTC. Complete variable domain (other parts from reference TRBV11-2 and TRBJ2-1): EAGVAQSPRYKIIEKRQSVAFWCNPISGHATLYWYQQILGQGPKLLIQFQNNGVVDDSQLPKDRFSAERLKGVDSTLKIQPAKLEDSAVYLCASSPHVQRSSFSYNEQFFGPGTRLTVL.

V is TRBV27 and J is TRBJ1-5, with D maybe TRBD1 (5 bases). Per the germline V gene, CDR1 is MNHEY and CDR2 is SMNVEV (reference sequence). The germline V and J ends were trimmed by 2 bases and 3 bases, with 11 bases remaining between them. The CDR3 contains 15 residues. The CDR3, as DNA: TGTGCCAGCAGTTTAAGGGACCCGCTCAATCAGCCCCAGCATTTT. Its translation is CASSLRDPLNQPQHF.

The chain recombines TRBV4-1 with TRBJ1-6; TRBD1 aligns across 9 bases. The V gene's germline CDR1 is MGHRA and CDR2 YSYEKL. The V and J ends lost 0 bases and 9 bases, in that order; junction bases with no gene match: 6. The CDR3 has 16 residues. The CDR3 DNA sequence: TGCGCCAGCAGCCAAGAGGGGGGACAGGGACGTTCACCCCTCCACTTT. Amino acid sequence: CASSQEGGQGRSPLHF.

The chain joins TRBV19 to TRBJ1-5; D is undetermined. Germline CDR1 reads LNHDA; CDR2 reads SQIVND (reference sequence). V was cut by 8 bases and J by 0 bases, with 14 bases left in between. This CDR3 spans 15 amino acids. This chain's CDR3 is CASRRELNSNQPQHF. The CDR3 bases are TGTGCCAGTCGTCGGGAGCTTAATAGCAATCAGCCCCAGCATTTT.

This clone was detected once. The CDR3 sequence: CASSQDQGNYGYTF. The CDR3 region has the DNA TGCGCCAGCAGCCAAGATCAGGGGAACTATGGCTACACCTTC. This chain links TRBV4-3 with TRBJ1-2; possible D gene TRBD1, 6 bases. The germline V and J ends were trimmed by 0 bases and 2 bases, with 7 bases remaining between them. Germline assignment: CDR1 LGHNA and CDR2 YSLEER. The CDR3 loop spans 14 amino acids.

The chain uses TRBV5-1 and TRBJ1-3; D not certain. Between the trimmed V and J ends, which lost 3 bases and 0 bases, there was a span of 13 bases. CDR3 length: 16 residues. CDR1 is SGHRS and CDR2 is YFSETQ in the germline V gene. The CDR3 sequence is CASSYGDRPSGNTIYF. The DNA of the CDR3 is TGCGCCAGCAGCTACGGGGATCGCCCCTCTGGAAACACCATATATTTT.

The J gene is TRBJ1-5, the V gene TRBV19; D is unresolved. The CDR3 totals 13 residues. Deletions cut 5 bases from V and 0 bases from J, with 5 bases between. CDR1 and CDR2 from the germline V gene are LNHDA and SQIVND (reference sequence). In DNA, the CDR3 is TGTGCCAGTAGTGCAGTTAGCAATCAGCCCCAGCATTTT. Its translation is CASSAVSNQPQHF.

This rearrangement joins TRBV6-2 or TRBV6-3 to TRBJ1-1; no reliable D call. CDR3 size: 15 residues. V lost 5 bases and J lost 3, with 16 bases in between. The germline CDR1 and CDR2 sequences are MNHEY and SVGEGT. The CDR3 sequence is CASSMSTLSYTEAFF. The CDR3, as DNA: TGTGCCAGCAGTATGTCGACTTTGTCGTACACTGAAGCTTTCTTT.

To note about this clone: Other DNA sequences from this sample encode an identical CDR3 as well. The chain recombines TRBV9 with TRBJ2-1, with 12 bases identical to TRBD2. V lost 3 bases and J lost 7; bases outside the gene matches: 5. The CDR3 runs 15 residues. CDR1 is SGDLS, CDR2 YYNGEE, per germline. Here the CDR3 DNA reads TGTGCCAGCAGCGGTAGCCTAGCGGGGGGGAATGAGCAGTTCTTC. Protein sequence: CASSGSLAGGNEQFF.

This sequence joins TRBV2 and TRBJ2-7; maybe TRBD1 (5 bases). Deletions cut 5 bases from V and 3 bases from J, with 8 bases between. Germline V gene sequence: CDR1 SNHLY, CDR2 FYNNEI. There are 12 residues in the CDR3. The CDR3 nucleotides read TGTGCCAGCAGTACGCAGGGCTACGAGCAGTACTTC. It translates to CASSTQGYEQYF. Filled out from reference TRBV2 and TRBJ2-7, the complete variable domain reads EPEVTQTPSHQVTQMGQEVILRCVPISNHLYFYWYRQILGQKVEFLVSFYNNEISEKSEIFDDQFSVERPDGSNFTLKIRSTKLEDSAMYFCASSTQGYEQYFGPGTRLTVT.

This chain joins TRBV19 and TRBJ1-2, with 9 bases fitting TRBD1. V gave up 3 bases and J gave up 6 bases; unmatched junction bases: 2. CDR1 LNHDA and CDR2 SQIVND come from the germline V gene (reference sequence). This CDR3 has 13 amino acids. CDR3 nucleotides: TGTGCCAGTAGTATCGGGACAGGGAATGGCTACACCTTC. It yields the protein CASSIGTGNGYTF. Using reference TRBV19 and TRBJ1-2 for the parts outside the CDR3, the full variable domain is DGGITQSPKYLFRKEGQNVTLSCEQNLNHDAMYWYRQDPGQGLRLIYYSQIVNDFQKGDIAEGYSVSREKKESFPLTVTSAQKNPTAFYLCASSIGTGNGYTFGSGTRLTVV.

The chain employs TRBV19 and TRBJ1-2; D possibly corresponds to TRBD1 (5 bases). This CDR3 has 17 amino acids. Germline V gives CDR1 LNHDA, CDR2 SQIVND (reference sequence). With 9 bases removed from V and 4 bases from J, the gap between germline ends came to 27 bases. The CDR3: CASRGPGLSPTRYGYTF. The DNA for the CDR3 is TGTGCCAGCCGGGGACCGGGCTTATCCCCTACCCGCTATGGCTACACCTTC.